This T cell receptor (beta chain) was sequenced in a study of T-cell memory formation after mild COVID-19. The overall study: TCR clusters showed largely donor specificity.

Germline V CDR1 and CDR2: SGHDN, FVKESK. V shed 3 bases and J 3 bases; nucleotides not matched to a gene: 6. CDR3 length: 16 residues. MiXCR, run by TCRdb on the 5' RACE reads, gives a single entry per CDR3 protein. This table has around 150,000 distinct CDR3 sequences, more than 12% appearing once. Worth noting for this clonotype: Antigen: not known.

Notes on the study in general: Memory sampled before infection contained some responding clones, suggesting cross-reactive memory joined.

This chain links TRBV14 with TRBJ2-3; TRBD2 aligns across 10 bases. The clonotype originates from an adult woman who had mild COVID-19 (a few samples of this study predate the infection). Cell type and time point are not known. The specimen sequenced was PBMCs or a T cell subset sorted from them (not recorded which). CDR3 sequence (DNA): TGTGCCAGCAGCCACCCCGGGACTAGCGAAACAGATACGCAGTATTTT. It yields the protein CASSHPGTSETDTQYF.